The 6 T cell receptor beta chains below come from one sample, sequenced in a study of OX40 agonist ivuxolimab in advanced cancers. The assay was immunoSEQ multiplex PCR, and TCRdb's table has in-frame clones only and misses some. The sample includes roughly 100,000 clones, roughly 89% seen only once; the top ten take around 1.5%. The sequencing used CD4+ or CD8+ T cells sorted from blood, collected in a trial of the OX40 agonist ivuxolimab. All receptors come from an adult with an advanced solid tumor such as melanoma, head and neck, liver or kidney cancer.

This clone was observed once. In DNA form, the CDR3 reads TGTGCCAGTAAAAAACTTACAGGGGGCAATCAGCCCCAGCATTTT. Its translation: CASKKLTGGNQPQHF. This chain connects TRBV19 to TRBJ1-5, with 7 bases that match TRBD1. The V and J ends lost 7 bases and 2 bases, in that order; junction bases with no gene match: 8. The CDR3 spans 15 residues. Germline CDR1 reads LNHDA; CDR2 reads SQIVND (reference sequence). Combining the CDR3 with reference TRBV19 and TRBJ1-5 gives the whole variable domain DGGITQSPKYLFRKEGQNVTLSCEQNLNHDAMYWYRQDPGQGLRLIYYSQIVNDFQKGDIAEGYSVSREKKESFPLTVTSAQKNPTAFYLCASKKLTGGNQPQHFGDGTRLSIL.

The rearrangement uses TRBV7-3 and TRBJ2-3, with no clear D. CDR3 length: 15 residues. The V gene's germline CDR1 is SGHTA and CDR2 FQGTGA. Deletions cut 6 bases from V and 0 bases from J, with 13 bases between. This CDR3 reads CASRSDPLSTDTQYF. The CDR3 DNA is TGTGCCAGCAGATCTGACCCCCTTAGCACAGATACGCAGTATTTT.

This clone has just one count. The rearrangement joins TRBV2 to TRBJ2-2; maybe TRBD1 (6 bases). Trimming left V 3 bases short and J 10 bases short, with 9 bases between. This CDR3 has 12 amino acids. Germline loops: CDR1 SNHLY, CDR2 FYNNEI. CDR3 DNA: TGTGCCAGCAGTGACAGGGGTGAGGAGCTGTTTTTT. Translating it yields CASSDRGEELFF. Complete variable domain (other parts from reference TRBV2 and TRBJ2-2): EPEVTQTPSHQVTQMGQEVILRCVPISNHLYFYWYRQILGQKVEFLVSFYNNEISEKSEIFDDQFSVERPDGSNFTLKIRSTKLEDSAMYFCASSDRGEELFFGEGSRLTVL.

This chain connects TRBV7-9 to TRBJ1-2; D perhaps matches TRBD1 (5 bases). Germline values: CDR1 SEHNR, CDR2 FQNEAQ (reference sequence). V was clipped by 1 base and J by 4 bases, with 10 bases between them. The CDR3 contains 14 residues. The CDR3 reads CASSLERGSYGYTF. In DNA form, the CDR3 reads TGTGCCAGCAGCTTAGAAAGGGGCAGCTATGGCTACACCTTC.

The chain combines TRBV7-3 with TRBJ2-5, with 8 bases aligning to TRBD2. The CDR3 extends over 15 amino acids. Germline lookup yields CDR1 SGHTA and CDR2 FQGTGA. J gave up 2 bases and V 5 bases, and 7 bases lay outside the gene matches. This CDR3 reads CASSHSGGDQETQYF. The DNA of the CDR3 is TGTGCCAGCAGCCACAGCGGGGGAGATCAAGAGACCCAGTACTTC.

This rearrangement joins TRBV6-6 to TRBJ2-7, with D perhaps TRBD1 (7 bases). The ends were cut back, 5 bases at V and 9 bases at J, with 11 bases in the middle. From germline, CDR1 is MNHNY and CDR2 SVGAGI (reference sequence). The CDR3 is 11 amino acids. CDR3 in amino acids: CASSRQGGQYF. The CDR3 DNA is TGTGCCAGCAGTAGACAGGGAGGGCAGTACTTC.